One and the same sample provided the 22 T cell receptor beta chains below, sequenced in a study of blood T cell repertoires in COVID-19. The data were produced by immunoSEQ multiplex PCR, yet TCRdb's version contains in-frame clones alone and is incomplete. This sample has approximately 150,000 clones; 84% occur once, and the top ten carry almost 9%. Sequences were obtained from peripheral blood. All receptors derive from a man aged 25 to 40 with COVID-19, enrolled during active disease.

The chain carries TRBV9 and TRBJ2-1; TRBD2 matches 9 bases. The length of the CDR3 is 15 residues. J gave up 4 bases and V 0 bases, and 2 bases lay outside the gene matches. Germline lookup yields CDR1 SGDLS and CDR2 YYNGEE. CDR3 DNA sequence: TGTGCCAGCAGCGTAGGTAGCGGGAGTTACAATGAGCAGTTCTTC. Amino acid sequence: CASSVGSGSYNEQFF. Full variable domain (missing parts from reference TRBV9 and TRBJ2-1): DSGVTQTPKHLITATGQRVTLRCSPRSGDLSVYWYQQSLDQGLQFLIQYYNGEERAKGNILERFSAQQFPDLHSELNLSSLELGDSALYFCASSVGSGSYNEQFFGPGTRLTVL.

This clone was recorded only once. This chain uses TRBV27 with TRBJ2-1, with TRBD2 matching over 8 bases. The CDR3 length is 15 residues. V lost 3 bases and J lost 7; bases outside the gene matches: 8. The germline V gene has CDR1 MNHEY and CDR2 SMNVEV (reference sequence). The CDR3 coding sequence is TGTGCCAGCAGTTTCTCTAGCGGGCTGAGTAATGAGCAGTTCTTC. This encodes CASSFSSGLSNEQFF.

This chain links TRBV27 with TRBJ2-5; D is possibly TRBD1 (5 bases). The CDR3 spans 14 residues. V dropped 3 bases and J dropped 0 bases, with 8 bases sitting between them. Germline CDR1 reads MNHEY; CDR2 reads SMNVEV (reference sequence). CDR3: CASSFREHQETQYF. CDR3 DNA sequence: TGTGCCAGCAGTTTCAGGGAACACCAAGAGACCCAGTACTTC.

The rearrangement links TRBV4-3 to TRBJ1-3; no clear D. Germline loops: CDR1 LGHNA, CDR2 YSLEER. The CDR3 has 15 residues. V was clipped by 2 bases and J by 0 bases, with 8 bases between them. The CDR3 DNA follows: TGCGCCAGCAGCCAAACCGGTTCCTCTGGAAACACCATATATTTT. Translating gives CASSQTGSSGNTIYF.

The chain employs TRBV5-6 and TRBJ1-6, with 8 bases matching TRBD1. CDR3 length: 16 amino acids. Germline CDR1 reads SGHDT; CDR2 reads YYEEEE. Trimming took 5 bases from V and 6 from J; bases not matched to a gene: 10. The CDR3 DNA is TGTGCCAGCAGTTCCACCTGGACAGGGCGTAATTCACCCCTCCACTTT. Its protein is CASSSTWTGRNSPLHF.

In this sample, this clone turned up a few times. This chain joins TRBV11-2 and TRBJ2-1, with 9 bases identical to TRBD2. The CDR3 spans 16 residues. The trim removed 6 bases at V and 1 base at J, leaving 7 bases unmatched. The germline CDR1 and CDR2 sequences are SGHAT and FQNNGV. The CDR3 is CASSRLAGPSYNEQFF. CDR3 nucleotide sequence: TGTGCCAGCAGTCGCCTAGCGGGACCTTCCTACAATGAGCAGTTCTTC. The full variable domain, its missing parts supplied by reference TRBV11-2 and TRBJ2-1, is EAGVAQSPRYKIIEKRQSVAFWCNPISGHATLYWYQQILGQGPKLLIQFQNNGVVDDSQLPKDRFSAERLKGVDSTLKIQPAKLEDSAVYLCASSRLAGPSYNEQFFGPGTRLTVL.

This rearrangement joins TRBV19 to TRBJ1-4; 7 nucleotides line up with TRBD1. V lost 10 bases to trimming and J lost 8 bases; unmatched junction nucleotides: 13. The CDR3 sequence is 14 residues long. Germline CDR1 LNHDA, CDR2 SQIVND (reference sequence). The CDR3 here is CATRGPTGEEKLFF. The CDR3 DNA reads TGTGCCACCAGGGGCCCTACAGGGGAGGAAAAACTGTTTTTT.

V usage is TRBV5-1 and J usage is TRBJ2-1; TRBD2 matches at 10 bases. Germline V gene data show CDR1 as SGHRS and CDR2 as YFSETQ. The junction had 4 bases not matched to a gene; V was cut back by 3 bases and J by 1 base. The CDR3 spans 16 residues. The CDR3 region has the DNA TGCGCCAGCAGCTATGGTAGCGGGGGGTCCTACAATGAGCAGTTCTTC. This sequence encodes CASSYGSGGSYNEQFF.

This clone has a single count. V and J are TRBV28 and TRBJ2-3; 7 bases line up with TRBD2. Trimming at V came to 5 bases and at J to 1 base, leaving 9 bases not matched to a gene. The CDR3 is 16 residues long. Looked up from germline, CDR1 is MDHEN and CDR2 is SYDVKM. The CDR3 loop reads CASSTPRAGGTDTQYF. The DNA for the CDR3 is TGTGCCAGCAGTACCCCCCGGGCGGGAGGCACAGATACGCAGTATTTT.

This clone occurred a few times. V usage is TRBV2 and J usage is TRBJ1-2, with D perhaps matching TRBD1 (6 bases). Looked up from germline, CDR1 is SNHLY and CDR2 is FYNNEI. Trimming pared 6 bases from V and 4 bases from J, leaving 21 bases between. This CDR3 is 16 amino acids long. The CDR3 spells CASRGAVFQGLYGYTF. The CDR3 nucleotides are TGTGCCAGCAGGGGGGCCGTCTTCCAAGGACTCTATGGCTACACCTTC.

The V and J genes are TRBV24-1 and TRBJ2-6; D is unresolved. The CDR3 is 18 residues long. Trimming took 5 bases from V and 0 from J, leaving 16 bases between them. The germline V gene has CDR1 KGHDR and CDR2 SFDVKD. The CDR3 loop reads CATSAVRGTSSGANVLTF. CDR3 bases: TGTGCCACCAGTGCCGTCCGAGGTACCTCCTCTGGGGCCAACGTCCTGACTTTC.

This clone was seen a handful of times. The rearrangement links TRBV7-2 to TRBJ2-1; the match to TRBD2 covers 11 bases. Germline assignment: CDR1 SGHTA and CDR2 FQGNSA. The CDR3 has 19 amino acids. J lost 0 bases, V lost 4 bases, and 11 bases had no gene match. The CDR3 protein is CASSSPGTSGLSSYNEQFF. CDR3 DNA: TGTGCCAGCAGCTCACCCGGGACTAGCGGACTCAGCTCCTACAATGAGCAGTTCTTC.

This clone was counted once. The chain employs TRBV9 and TRBJ2-1, with D possibly being TRBD2 (6 bases). Germline CDR1 reads SGDLS; CDR2 reads YYNGEE. V lost 4 bases, J lost 7 bases, and 15 bases lay in between. The CDR3 sequence is 14 residues long. As DNA, the CDR3 is TGTGCCAGCAGCCCCCGACTAGTGTTTAATGAGCAGTTCTTC. It encodes CASSPRLVFNEQFF.

The rearrangement uses TRBV19 and TRBJ2-7; the D gene is possibly TRBD2 (5 bases). The germline V gene has CDR1 LNHDA and CDR2 SQIVND (reference sequence). This CDR3 contains 13 residues. V lost 5 bases to trimming and J lost 3 bases, with 11 bases between them. Written as DNA, the CDR3 is TGTGCCAGTAGTCGCGGCGCGGGCTACGAGCAGTACTTC. The encoded protein is CASSRGAGYEQYF.

The gene calls are TRBV2 and TRBJ1-5; 7 bases map to TRBD1. The trim removed 8 bases at V and 3 bases at J, leaving 7 bases unmatched. The length of the CDR3 is 14 residues. CDR1 is SNHLY and CDR2 is FYNNEI in the germline V gene. The CDR3 here is CASQQGQVNQPQHF. In DNA form, the CDR3 reads TGTGCCAGCCAACAGGGGCAGGTCAATCAGCCCCAGCATTTT.

This chain links TRBV19 with TRBJ2-7; a weak D match, TRBD1 (5 bases). CDR1 and CDR2 from the germline V gene are LNHDA and SQIVND (reference sequence). The CDR3 has 13 residues. Trimming cost V 6 bases and J 2 bases, with 11 bases left between them. In nucleotides, the CDR3 is TGTGCCAGTAGCGTCGCCAGGGCCTACGAGCAGTACTTC. It yields the protein CASSVARAYEQYF.

The chain joins TRBV6-5 to TRBJ2-7, with D perhaps TRBD1 (6 bases). CDR1 and CDR2 from the germline V gene are MNHEY and SVGAGI. This CDR3 has 14 residues. V shed 6 bases and J shed 2 bases, with 14 bases lying between them. CDR3 loop: CASRSRDITYEQYF. In DNA form, the CDR3 reads TGTGCCAGCAGATCCCGGGACATTACCTACGAGCAGTACTTC.

The rearrangement joins TRBV7-9 to TRBJ1-6, with 7 bases aligning to TRBD1. V dropped 3 bases and J dropped 10; count of bases not matched to a gene: 6. Germline V gene data show CDR1 as SEHNR and CDR2 as FQNEAQ (reference sequence). The CDR3 sequence is 14 residues long. The CDR3 DNA follows: TGTGCCAGCAGCTTTCGGCAGGGGGGATCACCCCTCCACTTT. It encodes CASSFRQGGSPLHF.

The J gene is TRBJ1-1, the V gene TRBV19; possible D gene TRBD1, 6 bases. Trimming took 7 bases from V and 1 from J, leaving 13 bases between them. This CDR3 region has 14 residues. Germline loops: CDR1 LNHDA, CDR2 SQIVND (reference sequence). The CDR3 region is CASTLRTANTEAFF. The CDR3 DNA reads as TGTGCCAGTACCCTGAGGACAGCGAACACTGAAGCTTTCTTT.

About this clone itself: A much larger clone sits a single nucleotide away, making a read error possible. The rearrangement uses TRBV28 and TRBJ1-1; D is ambiguous. From germline, CDR1 is MDHEN and CDR2 SYDVKM. Trimming cost V 6 bases and J 7 bases, with 6 bases left between them. This CDR3 region has 10 residues. The chain's CDR3 is CASSYDEAFF. CDR3 nucleotides: TGTGCCAGCAGCTACGATGAAGCTTTCTTT.

This clone is labeled as medium-sized. The V gene is TRBV3-1 (or the pseudogene TRBV3-2), the J gene TRBJ1-3, with TRBD1 matching over 8 bases. Germline V gene sequence: CDR1 LGHDT, CDR2 YNNKEL (reference sequence). Trimming at V came to 3 bases and at J to 0 bases, leaving 4 bases not matched to a gene. The CDR3 runs 16 residues. For the CDR3, the DNA is TGTGCCAGCAGCCAGGCAGGGGGCGGCTCTGGAAACACCATATATTTT. Amino acids: CASSQAGGGSGNTIYF.

The chain employs TRBV5-4 and TRBJ2-7, with 9 nucleotides matching TRBD2. The CDR3 consists of 15 residues. Per the germline V gene, CDR1 is SGHNT and CDR2 is YYREEE (reference sequence). The junction had 7 bases not matched to a gene; V was cut back by 1 base and J by 5 bases. The CDR3 nucleotides read TGTGCCAGCAGCTTGCGGCTAGCGGGACGTCACGAGCAGTACTTC. Translation gives CASSLRLAGRHEQYF. The variable domain in full, with the rest retrieved from reference TRBV5-4 and TRBJ2-7, is ETGVTQSPTHLIKTRGQQVTLRCSSQSGHNTVSWYQQALGQGPQFIFQYYREEENGRGNFPPRFSGLQFPNYSSELNVNALELDDSALYLCASSLRLAGRHEQYFGPGTRLTVT.